The 4 T cell receptor beta chains below come from one sample, sequenced in a study of blood T cell repertoires in COVID-19 (TCRdb year 2020). Library generation was performed with the immunoSEQ multiplex PCR assay. TCRdb obtained this table from immuneACCESS and retained in-frame rearrangements with V and J assigned. These tables miss some clones; where compared with another copy, unresolved V genes account for less than half of the shortfall, and the remainder is unexplained. For this sample there are about 360,000 clones; 80% to 90% appear just once. About 7.1% of the sample goes to the ten largest clones. The sequenced sample was peripheral blood. The receptors stem from a woman between 55 and 75 years old with COVID-19, enrolled during active disease.

The chain couples TRBV19 to TRBJ1-3; D is possibly TRBD1 (6 bases). V lost 6 bases, J lost 0 bases, and 15 bases lay in between. CDR3 length equals 16 residues. CDR1 is LNHDA, CDR2 SQIVND, per germline (reference sequence). The CDR3: CASSHPTGTSGNTIYF. The DNA for the CDR3 is TGTGCCAGTAGCCACCCTACAGGGACCTCTGGAAACACCATATATTTT.

The chain combines TRBV3-1 (or the pseudogene TRBV3-2) with TRBJ1-2; no definite D call. This CDR3 region has 16 residues. Between the trimmed V and J ends, which lost 5 bases and 3 bases, there was a span of 19 bases. The V gene's germline CDR1 is LGHDT and CDR2 YNNKEL (reference sequence). For the CDR3, the DNA is TGTGCCAGCAGCAGACGGACTCAAGGATTGGACTATGGCTACACCTTC. Its protein product is CASSRRTQGLDYGYTF.

As regards this clone: Other DNA sequences within the sample encode an identical CDR3. The rearrangement joins TRBV12-3 or TRBV12-4 to TRBJ2-3; unclear D gene. The CDR3 extends over 11 amino acids. Trimming cost V 5 bases and J 7 bases, with 7 bases left between them. The CDR3 DNA reads as TGTGCCAGCAGTCTTCTAAATACGCAGTATTTT. Translating it yields CASSLLNTQYF.

This chain links TRBV7-6 with TRBJ1-5; D unclear. CDR1 SGHVS and CDR2 FNYEAQ come from the germline V gene. The CDR3 is 14 amino acids. V was pared by 0 bases and J by 7 bases, with 10 bases between. The chain's CDR3 is CASSLAAGSQPQHF. DNA for the CDR3: TGTGCCAGCAGCTTAGCGGCAGGTTCCCAGCCCCAGCATTTT.